The clone carrying this T cell receptor beta chain appeared many times. Its specificity is not known. Germline assignment: CDR1 LNHDA and CDR2 SQIVND (reference sequence). With V trimmed by 6 bases and J by 2 bases, 7 bases remained unmatched. CDR3 size: 16 residues. Unique molecular identifiers were built into the TCR beta cDNA libraries. TCRdb used MiXCR to reprocess the PCR reads, holding one entry per CDR3 protein. Of around 260,000 distinct CDR3 sequences detected, approximately 34% appear once; the ten largest clones hold 4.5% to 5.5%. The data are from a study of post-analysis software for immune sequencing data. Study conclusions and caveats: Batch-matched samples strongly co-clustered by F measure. Compared with controls, patients had more of five TRBV segments, including TRBV5-6, TRBV5-1 and TRBV20-1.

The sequenced sample was blood. J is TRBJ2-3 and V is TRBV19, with 11 positions matching TRBD2. This receptor was identified in a girl between 5 and 17 years old with multiple sclerosis. The CDR3 DNA follows: TGTGCCAGTAGGGCTACTAGCGGGAGTTCCACAGATACGCAGTATTTT. It translates to CASRATSGSSTDTQYF.